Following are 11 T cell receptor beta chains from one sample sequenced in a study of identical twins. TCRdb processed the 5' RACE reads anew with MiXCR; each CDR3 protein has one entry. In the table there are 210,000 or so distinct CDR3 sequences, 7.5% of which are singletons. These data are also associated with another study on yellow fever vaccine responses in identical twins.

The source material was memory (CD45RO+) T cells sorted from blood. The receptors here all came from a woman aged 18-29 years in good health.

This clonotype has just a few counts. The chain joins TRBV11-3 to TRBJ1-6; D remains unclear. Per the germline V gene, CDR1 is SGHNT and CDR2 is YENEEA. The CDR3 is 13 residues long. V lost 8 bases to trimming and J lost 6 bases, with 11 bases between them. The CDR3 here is CASAADLNSPLHF. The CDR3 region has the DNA TGTGCCAGCGCCGCGGACCTTAATTCACCCCTCCACTTT.

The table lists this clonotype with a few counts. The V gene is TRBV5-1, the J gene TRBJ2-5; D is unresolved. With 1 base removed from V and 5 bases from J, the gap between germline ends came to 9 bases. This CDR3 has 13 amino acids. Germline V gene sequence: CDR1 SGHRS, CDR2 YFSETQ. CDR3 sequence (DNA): TGCGCCAGCAGCTTGCAGATGGGGGAGACCCAGTACTTC. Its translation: CASSLQMGETQYF.

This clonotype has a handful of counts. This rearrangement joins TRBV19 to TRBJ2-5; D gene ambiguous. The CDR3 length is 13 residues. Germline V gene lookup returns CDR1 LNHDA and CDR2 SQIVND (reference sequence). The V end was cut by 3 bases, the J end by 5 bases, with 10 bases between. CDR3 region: CASSMSRRETQYF. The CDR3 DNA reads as TGTGCCAGTAGTATGTCCAGGCGGGAGACCCAGTACTTC.

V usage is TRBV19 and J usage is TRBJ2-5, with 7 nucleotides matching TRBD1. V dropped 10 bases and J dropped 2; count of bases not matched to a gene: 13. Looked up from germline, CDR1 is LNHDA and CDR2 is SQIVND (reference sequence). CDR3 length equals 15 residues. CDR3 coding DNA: TGTGCCACCAAACCGGGACAGAATGTTCAAGAGACCCAGTACTTC. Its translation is CATKPGQNVQETQYF.

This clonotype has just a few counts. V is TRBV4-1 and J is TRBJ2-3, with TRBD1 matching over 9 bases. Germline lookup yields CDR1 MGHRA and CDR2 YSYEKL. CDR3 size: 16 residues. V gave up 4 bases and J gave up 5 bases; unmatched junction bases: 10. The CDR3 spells CASSLSGTGTVDTQYF. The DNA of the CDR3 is TGCGCCAGCAGCCTATCCGGGACAGGGACCGTAGATACGCAGTATTTT.

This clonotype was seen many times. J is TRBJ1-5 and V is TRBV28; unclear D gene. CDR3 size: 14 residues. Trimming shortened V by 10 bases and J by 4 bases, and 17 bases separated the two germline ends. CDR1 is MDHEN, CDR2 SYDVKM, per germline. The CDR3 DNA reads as TGTGCCACCCAGTTTGGAGGGTCTAATCAGCCCCAGCATTTT. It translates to CATQFGGSNQPQHF.

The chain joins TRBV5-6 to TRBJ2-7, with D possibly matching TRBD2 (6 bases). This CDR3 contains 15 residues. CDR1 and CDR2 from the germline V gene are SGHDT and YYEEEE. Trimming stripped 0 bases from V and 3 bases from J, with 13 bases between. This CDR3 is CASSLGGVGFYEQYF. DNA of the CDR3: TGTGCCAGCAGCTTGGGGGGGGTGGGGTTCTACGAGCAGTACTTC.

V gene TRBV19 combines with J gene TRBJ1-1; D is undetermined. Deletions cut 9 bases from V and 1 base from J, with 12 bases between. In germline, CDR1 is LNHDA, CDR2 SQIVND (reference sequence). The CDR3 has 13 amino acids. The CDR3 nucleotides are TGTGCCAGCTATAGGACTCCGAACACTGAAGCTTTCTTT. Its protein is CASYRTPNTEAFF.

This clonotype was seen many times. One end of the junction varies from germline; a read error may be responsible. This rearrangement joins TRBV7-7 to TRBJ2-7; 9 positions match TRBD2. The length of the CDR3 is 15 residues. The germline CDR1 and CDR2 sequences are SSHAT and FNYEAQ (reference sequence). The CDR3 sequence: CASSLEAGGVYEQYF. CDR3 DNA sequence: TGTGCTAGCAGCTTAGAAGCGGGAGGTGTCTACGAGCAGTACTTC.

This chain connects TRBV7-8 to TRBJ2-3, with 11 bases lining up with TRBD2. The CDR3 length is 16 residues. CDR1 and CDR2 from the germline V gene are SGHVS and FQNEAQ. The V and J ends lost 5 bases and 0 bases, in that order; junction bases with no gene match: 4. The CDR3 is CASSTWTSGSTDTQYF. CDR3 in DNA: TGTGCCAGCAGCACCTGGACTAGCGGGAGCACAGATACGCAGTATTTT.

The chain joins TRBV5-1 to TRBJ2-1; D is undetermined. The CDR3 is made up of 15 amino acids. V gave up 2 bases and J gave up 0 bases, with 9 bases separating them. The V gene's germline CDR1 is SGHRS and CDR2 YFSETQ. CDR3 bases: TGCGCCAGCAGCTTAACAAAGAGCTCCTACAATGAGCAGTTCTTC. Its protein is CASSLTKSSYNEQFF.